This T cell receptor (beta chain) was documented in a study of blood T cell repertoires in COVID-19. Overall study context: Whether acute or convalescent, the COVID-19 samples came from the United States, Italy and Spain. Sample material is recorded as cDNA or gDNA derived from T cells, B-cell-depleted T cells, or PBMCs.

CDR3 length: 15 residues. V was shortened by 4 bases and J by 7 bases, with 17 bases between the two germline ends. CDR1 and CDR2 (germline): MNHNY, SVGAGI (reference sequence). Per the authors' pipeline: Reference gene primer amplification gave nucleated cell count estimates. TCRdb keeps only in-frame clones here, not all; method: immunoSEQ multiplex PCR. V and J calls and clone size come straight from that table; D and trimming were deduced from the DNA. The table has some 90,000 clones, about 84% seen once; the top ten hold 4.4%. The specimen was peripheral blood. This receptor was taken from a man in his sixties with acute or convalescent COVID-19. The chain couples TRBV6-6 to TRBJ1-5; D possibly corresponds to TRBD1 (6 bases). This CDR3 reads CASSSVGQLGQPQHF. The CDR3 region has the DNA TGTGCCAGCAGTTCAGTTGGACAGCTGGGACAGCCCCAGCATTTT.